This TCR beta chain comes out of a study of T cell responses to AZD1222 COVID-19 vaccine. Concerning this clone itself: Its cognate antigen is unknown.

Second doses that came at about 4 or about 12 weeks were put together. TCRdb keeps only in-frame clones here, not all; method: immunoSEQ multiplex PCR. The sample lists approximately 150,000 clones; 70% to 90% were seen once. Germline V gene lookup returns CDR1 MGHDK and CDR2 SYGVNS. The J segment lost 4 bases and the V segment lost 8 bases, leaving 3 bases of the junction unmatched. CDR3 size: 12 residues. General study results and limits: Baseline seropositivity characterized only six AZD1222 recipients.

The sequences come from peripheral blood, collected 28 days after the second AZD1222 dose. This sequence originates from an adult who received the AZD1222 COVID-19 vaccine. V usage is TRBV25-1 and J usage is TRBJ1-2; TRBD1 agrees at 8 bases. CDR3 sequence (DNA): TGTGCCAGCTCCGACAGGGGCTATGGCTACACCTTC. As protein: CASSDRGYGYTF.